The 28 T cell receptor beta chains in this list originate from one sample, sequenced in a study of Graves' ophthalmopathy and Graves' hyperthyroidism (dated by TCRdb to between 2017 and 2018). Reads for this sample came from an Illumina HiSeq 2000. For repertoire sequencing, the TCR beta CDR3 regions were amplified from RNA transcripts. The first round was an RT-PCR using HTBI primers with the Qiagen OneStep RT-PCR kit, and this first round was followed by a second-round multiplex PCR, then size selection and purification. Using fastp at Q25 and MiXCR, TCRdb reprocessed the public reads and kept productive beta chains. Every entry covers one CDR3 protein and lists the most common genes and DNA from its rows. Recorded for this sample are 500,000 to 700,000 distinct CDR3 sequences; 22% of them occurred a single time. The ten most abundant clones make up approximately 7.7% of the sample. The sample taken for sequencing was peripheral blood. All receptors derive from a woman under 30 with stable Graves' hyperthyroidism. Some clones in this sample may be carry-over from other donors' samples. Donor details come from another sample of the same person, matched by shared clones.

Here the CDR3 reads CASGMYVEAFF. The CDR3 DNA reads TGTGCCAGTGGGATGTACGTCGAAGCTTTCTTT. The genes are TRBV12-3 or TRBV12-4 and TRBJ1-1; D gene unclear. The CDR3 has 11 residues. V was pared by 9 bases and J by 8 bases, with 13 bases between.

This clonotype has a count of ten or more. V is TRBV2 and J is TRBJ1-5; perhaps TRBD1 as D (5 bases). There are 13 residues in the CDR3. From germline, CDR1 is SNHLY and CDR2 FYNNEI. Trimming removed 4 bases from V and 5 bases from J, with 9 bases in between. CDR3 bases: TGTGCCAGCAGTGGGAGAGGGGATCAGCCCCAGCATTTT. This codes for CASSGRGDQPQHF.

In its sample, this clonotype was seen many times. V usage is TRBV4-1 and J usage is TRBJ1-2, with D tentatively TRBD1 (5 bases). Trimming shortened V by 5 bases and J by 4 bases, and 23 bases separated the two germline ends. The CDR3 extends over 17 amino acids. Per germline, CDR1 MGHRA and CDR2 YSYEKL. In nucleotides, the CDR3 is TGCGCCAGCAGCTCCATAGGACACTCATCGACTGTCTATGGCTACACCTTC. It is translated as CASSSIGHSSTVYGYTF.

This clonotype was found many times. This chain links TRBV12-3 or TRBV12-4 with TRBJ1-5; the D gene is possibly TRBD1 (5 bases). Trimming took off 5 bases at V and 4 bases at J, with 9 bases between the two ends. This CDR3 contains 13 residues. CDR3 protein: CASSQRQNQPQHF. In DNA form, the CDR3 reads TGTGCCAGCAGTCAAAGACAGAATCAGCCCCAGCATTTT.

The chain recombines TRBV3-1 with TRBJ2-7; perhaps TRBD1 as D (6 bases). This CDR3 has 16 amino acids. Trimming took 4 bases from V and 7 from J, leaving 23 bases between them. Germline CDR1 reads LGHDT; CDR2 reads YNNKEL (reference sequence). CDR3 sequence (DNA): TGTGCCAGCAGCCCCCAAAGCAGGGGCGGTTCGCCTGAGCAGTACTTC. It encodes CASSPQSRGGSPEQYF.

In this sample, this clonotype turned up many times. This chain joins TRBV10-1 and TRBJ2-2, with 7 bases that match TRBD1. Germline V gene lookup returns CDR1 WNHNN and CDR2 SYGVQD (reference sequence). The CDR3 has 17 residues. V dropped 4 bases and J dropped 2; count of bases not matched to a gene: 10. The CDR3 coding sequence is TGCGCCAGCAGTGCGCGTTTCGGGACAGCTAACACCGGGGAGCTGTTTTTT. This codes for CASSARFGTANTGELFF.

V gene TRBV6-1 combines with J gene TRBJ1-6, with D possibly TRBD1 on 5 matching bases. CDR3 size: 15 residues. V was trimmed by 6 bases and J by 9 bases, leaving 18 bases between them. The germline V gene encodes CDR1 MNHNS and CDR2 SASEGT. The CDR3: CASSGSGGGSSPLHF. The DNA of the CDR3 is TGTGCCAGCAGCGGATCAGGCGGGGGGAGTTCACCCCTCCACTTT.

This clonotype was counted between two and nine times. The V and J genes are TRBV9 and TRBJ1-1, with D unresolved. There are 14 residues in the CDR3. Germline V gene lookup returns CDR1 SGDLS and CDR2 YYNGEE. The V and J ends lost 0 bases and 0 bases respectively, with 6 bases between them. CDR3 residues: CASSVDILNTEAFF. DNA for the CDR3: TGTGCCAGCAGCGTAGACATCCTGAACACTGAAGCTTTCTTT.

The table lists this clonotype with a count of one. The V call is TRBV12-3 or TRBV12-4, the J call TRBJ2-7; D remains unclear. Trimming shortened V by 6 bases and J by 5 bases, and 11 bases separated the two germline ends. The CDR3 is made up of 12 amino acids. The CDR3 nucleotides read TGTGCCAGCAGCCCGAGTCAAAACGAGCAGTACTTC. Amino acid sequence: CASSPSQNEQYF.

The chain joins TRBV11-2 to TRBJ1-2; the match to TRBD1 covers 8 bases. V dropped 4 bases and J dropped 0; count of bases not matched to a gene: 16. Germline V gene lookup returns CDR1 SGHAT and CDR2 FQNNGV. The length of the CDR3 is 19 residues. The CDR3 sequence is CASSSLKGQGARTNYGYTF. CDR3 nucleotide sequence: TGTGCCAGCAGCTCCTTAAAAGGACAGGGCGCCCGCACTAACTATGGCTACACCTTC.

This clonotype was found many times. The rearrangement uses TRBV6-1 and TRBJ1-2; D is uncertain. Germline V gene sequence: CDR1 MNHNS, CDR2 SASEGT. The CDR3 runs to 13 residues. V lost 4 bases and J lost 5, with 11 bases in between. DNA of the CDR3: TGTGCCAGCAGTGTTACGGGTGATTATGGCTACACCTTC. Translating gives CASSVTGDYGYTF.

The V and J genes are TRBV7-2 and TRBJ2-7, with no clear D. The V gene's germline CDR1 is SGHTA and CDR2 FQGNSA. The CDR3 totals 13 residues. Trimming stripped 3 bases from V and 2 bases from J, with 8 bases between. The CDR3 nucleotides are TGTGCCAGCAGCTTGAGACCGACCTACGAGCAGTACTTC. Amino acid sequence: CASSLRPTYEQYF.

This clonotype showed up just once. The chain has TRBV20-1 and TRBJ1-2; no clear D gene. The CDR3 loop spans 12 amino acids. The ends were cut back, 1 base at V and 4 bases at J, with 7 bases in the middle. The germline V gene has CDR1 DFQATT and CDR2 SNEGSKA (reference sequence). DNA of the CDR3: TGCAGTGCTAGAGGACACCTCTATGGCTACACCTTC. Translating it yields CSARGHLYGYTF.

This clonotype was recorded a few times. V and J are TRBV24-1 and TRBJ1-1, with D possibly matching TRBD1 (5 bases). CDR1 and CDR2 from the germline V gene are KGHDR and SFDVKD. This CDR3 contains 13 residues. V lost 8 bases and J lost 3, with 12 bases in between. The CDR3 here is CATNGRDDTEAFF. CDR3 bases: TGTGCCACCAACGGCAGGGATGACACTGAAGCTTTCTTT.

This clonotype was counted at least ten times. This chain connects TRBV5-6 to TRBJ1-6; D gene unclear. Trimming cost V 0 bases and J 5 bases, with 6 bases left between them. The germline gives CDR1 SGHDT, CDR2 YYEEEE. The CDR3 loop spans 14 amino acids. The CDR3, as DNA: TGTGCCAGCAGCTTGGACAGACATAATTCACCCCTCCACTTT. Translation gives CASSLDRHNSPLHF.

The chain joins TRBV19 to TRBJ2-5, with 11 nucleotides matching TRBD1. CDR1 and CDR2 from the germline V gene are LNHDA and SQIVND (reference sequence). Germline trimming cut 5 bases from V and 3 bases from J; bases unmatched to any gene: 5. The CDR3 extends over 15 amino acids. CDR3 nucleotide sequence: TGTGCCAGTAGTCCTGGGACAGGGGGAAAAGAGACCCAGTACTTC. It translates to CASSPGTGGKETQYF.

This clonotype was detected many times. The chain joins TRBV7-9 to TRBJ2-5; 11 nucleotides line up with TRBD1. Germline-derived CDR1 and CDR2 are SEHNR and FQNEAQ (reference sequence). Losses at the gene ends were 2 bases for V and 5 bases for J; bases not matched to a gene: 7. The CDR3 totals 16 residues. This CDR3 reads CASSLTRTGGWETQYF. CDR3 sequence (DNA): TGTGCCAGCAGCTTAACGCGGACAGGGGGCTGGGAGACCCAGTACTTC.

Here the CDR3 DNA reads TGTGCCAGCAGCTTAAGGGGCGGGCCTAGAAACACCATATATTTT. This gives the protein CASSLRGGPRNTIYF. The rearrangement uses TRBV7-6 and TRBJ1-3; D possibly corresponds to TRBD1 (5 bases). Trimming took off 2 bases at V and 5 bases at J, with 13 bases between the two ends. CDR1 is SGHVS and CDR2 is FNYEAQ in the germline V gene. The CDR3 runs to 15 residues.

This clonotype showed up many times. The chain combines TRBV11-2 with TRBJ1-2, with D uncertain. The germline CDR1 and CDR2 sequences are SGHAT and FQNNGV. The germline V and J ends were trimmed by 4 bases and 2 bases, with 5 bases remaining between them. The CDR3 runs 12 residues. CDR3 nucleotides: TGTGCCAGCAGCTCCAGGAACTATGGCTACACCTTC. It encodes CASSSRNYGYTF. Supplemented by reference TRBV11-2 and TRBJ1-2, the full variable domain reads EAGVAQSPRYKIIEKRQSVAFWCNPISGHATLYWYQQILGQGPKLLIQFQNNGVVDDSQLPKDRFSAERLKGVDSTLKIQPAKLEDSAVYLCASSSRNYGYTFGSGTRLTVV.

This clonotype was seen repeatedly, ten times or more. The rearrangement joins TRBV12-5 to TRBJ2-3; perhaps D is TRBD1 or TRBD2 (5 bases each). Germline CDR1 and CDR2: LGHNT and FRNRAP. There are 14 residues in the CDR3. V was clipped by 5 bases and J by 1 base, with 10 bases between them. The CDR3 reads CASGSGHRTDTQYF. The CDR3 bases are TGTGCTAGTGGTAGCGGACACCGCACAGATACGCAGTATTTT.

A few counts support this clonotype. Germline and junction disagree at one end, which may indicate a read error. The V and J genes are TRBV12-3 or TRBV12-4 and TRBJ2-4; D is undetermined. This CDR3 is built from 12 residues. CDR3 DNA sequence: TGTGCCAGCAGTGGTCTGTCCCACATTAAGTACTTC. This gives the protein CASSGLSHIKYF.

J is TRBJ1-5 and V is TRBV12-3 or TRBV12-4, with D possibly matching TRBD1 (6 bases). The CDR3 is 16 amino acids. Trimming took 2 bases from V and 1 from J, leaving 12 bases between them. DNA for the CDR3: TGTGCCAGCAGTTTAAGGCAGGGGATAAGCAATCAGCCCCAGCATTTT. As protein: CASSLRQGISNQPQHF.

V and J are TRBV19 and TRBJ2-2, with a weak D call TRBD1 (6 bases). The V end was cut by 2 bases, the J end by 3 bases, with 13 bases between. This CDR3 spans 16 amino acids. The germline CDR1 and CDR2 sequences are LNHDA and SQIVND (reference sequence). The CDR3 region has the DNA TGTGCCAGTAGTATACCTGGGCCAGGGGACACCGGGGAGCTGTTTTTT. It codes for CASSIPGPGDTGELFF.

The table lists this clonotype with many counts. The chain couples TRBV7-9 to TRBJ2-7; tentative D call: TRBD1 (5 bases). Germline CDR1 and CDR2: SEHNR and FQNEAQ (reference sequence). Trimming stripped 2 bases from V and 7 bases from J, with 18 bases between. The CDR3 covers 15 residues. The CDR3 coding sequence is TGTGCCAGCAGCTTATCGGCAGGGCCCCTCGGGGAGCAGTACTTC. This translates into CASSLSAGPLGEQYF.

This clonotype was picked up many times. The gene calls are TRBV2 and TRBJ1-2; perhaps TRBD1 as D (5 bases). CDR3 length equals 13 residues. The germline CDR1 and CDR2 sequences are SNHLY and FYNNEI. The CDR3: CAAAGQFNYGYTF. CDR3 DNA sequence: TGTGCGGCGGCGGGGCAGTTTAACTATGGCTACACCTTC.

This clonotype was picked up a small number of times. DNA of the CDR3: TGCGCCAGCAGCTTGAACGGGGGGGACCGGGTGGCCCAGTACTTC. Translation: CASSLNGGDRVAQYF. The rearrangement links TRBV5-1 to TRBJ2-5; 8 bases align to TRBD2. The trim removed 1 base at V and 9 bases at J, leaving 11 bases unmatched. The CDR3 is 15 amino acids. CDR1 is SGHRS, CDR2 YFSETQ, per germline.

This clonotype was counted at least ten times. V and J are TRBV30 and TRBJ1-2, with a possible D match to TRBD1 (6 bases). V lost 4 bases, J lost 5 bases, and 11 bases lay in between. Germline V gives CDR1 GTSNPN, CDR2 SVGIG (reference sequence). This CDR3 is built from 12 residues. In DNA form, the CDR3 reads TGTGCCTGGAACGGGGGCACGTATGGCTACACCTTC. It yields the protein CAWNGGTYGYTF.

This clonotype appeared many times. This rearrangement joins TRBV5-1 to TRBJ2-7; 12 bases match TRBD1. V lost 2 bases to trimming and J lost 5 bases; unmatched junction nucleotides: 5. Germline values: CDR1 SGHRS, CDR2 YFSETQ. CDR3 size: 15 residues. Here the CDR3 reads CASSFPGQGAHEQYF. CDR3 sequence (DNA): TGCGCCAGCAGCTTTCCGGGACAGGGGGCACACGAGCAGTACTTC.